This TCR beta chain emerged from a study of graft-versus-host responses after intestinal transplantation. Across the whole study: Every recipient had anti-thymocyte globulin induction and two to three years of tacrolimus plus steroids.

The study, taken as a whole, reports: HvG clone declines early post-transplant were associated with peak circulating GvH levels.

As for this clone: Its antigen is not identified.

This table comes from immunoSEQ multiplex PCR, and its TCRdb copy is limited to in-frame clones, with some not included. The sample has over 90,000 clones; 90% to 95% are singletons. Trimming pared 4 bases from V and 7 bases from J, leaving 14 bases between. The CDR3 has 13 amino acids. In germline, CDR1 is MNHEY, CDR2 SVGAGI. The TCR was taken from a human donor who received an intestinal transplant. The V call is TRBV6-5, the J call TRBJ2-7; D may be TRBD1 (6 bases). The material sequenced was unstimulated CD8+ T cells sorted from spleen or lymph node cells, taken before intestinal transplant. The CDR3 nucleotides read TGTGCCAGCAGTTCCACCACAGGGTTAGAGCAGTACTTC. It is translated as CASSSTTGLEQYF.